This TCR beta chain is drawn from a study of early T cells in non-severe SARS-CoV-2 infection. Study-wide results and limits: Clonotype matching in VDJdb favored anti-spike CD8 responses and did not capture private and CD4 specificities.

TCRdb re-analysed the 5' RACE reads in MiXCR, keeping a single row per CDR3 protein. This sample yields approximately 110,000 distinct CDR3 sequences, of which 14% to 15% are seen a single time; 21% belongs to the top ten. CDR1 and CDR2 from the germline V gene are DFQATT and SNEGSKA (reference sequence). The V end was cut by 3 bases, the J end by 5 bases, with 14 bases between. This CDR3 region has 14 residues. This clonotype was observed a handful of times. The antigen is not known. The sequenced sample was whole blood. The J gene is TRBJ2-1, the V gene TRBV20-1; the D gene is possibly TRBD2 (6 bases). The origin of this receptor is an adult who was a healthcare worker with PCR-confirmed SARS-CoV-2 infection or an uninfected control (not recorded which). CDR3 protein: CSASTLQRDNEQFF. The CDR3 bases are TGCAGTGCTAGCACACTACAGCGGGACAATGAGCAGTTCTTC.